This T cell receptor (beta chain) was sequenced in a study of T cells expressing NK-cell markers (dated by TCRdb to the early 2020s). General notes on the study: Fewer than ten donors provided sorted CD3+CD56+NKG2C+, CD3+CD56+NKG2C- and CD3+CD56-NKG2C+ T-cell subsets, whose TCR beta-chain repertoires were profiled. The study sequenced eight donors, all healthy volunteers chosen at random: three men and five women. Illumina HiSeq 2000/2500, MiSeq or NextSeq was used to sequence libraries as 2 x 150 bp reads. Of the eight sequenced donors, seven were found to be HCMV-seropositive and one was found to be HCMV-seronegative.

Sequenced on an Illumina HiSeq 2000. TCR beta cDNA libraries were prepared using 5'RACE template switching, which introduced a universal primer site and unique molecular identifiers. Priming for cDNA synthesis came from the TCR beta constant segment, and two successive PCR amplification steps followed. Under the source paper's analysis protocol: MIGEC was used to demultiplex reads and group the reads by UMI, and MiTCR was used to assemble and quantify clonotypes. To remove erroneous sequences, TCR cDNA sequences were retained only when supported by two or more reads. The tcR package was used for downstream repertoire analysis, and clonotypes were matched between fractions using CDR3 nucleotide sequence together with V segment. Antigen specificity was annotated against VDJdb with VDJmatch, allowing one amino acid substitution in CDR3. Following reprocessing of the reads by TCRdb, the data hold one row per CDR3 protein sequence and no DNA is available. Clone size and V and J calls follow TCRdb, not the original study. This specimen's table enumerates 350,000 to 400,000 distinct CDR3 sequences. Roughly 10% of the sample belongs to the ten largest clones.

The investigation overall reported the following: Those dominant clonotypes were again the most abundant among CD3+CD56-NKG2C+ cells in a handful of donors, at about 28.3-60.1%. In six donors, the dominant CD3+CD56+NKG2C+ clonotypes ranked among the top 10 CD8+ clonotypes, making up roughly 1.0-8% of CD8+ T cells. Whether the expanded NKG2C-expressing T cell clones were specific for HCMV antigens was left unclear.

To determine HCMV serostatus, a commercial ELISA kit was used to detect HCMV-specific IgG in serum. Ficoll density gradient centrifugation was used to isolate peripheral blood mononuclear cells from blood. Comment on this clonotype: The clone's antigen remains unknown.

Looking up the germline V gene (reference sequence) yields CDR1 GTSNPN and CDR2 SVGIG. The CDR3 goes from the cysteine to the phenylalanine over 11 residues. A DNA sequence was not provided. Sequencing input: blood T cells: a sorted CD56 or NKG2C T cell subset, CD4+ or CD8+ T cells, or bulk PBMC T cells (not recorded which). The sequence is built from TRBV30 and TRBJ1-1. This sequence was found in a woman between 45 and 65 years old in good health. Donor details come from another sample of the same person, matched by shared clones. The CDR3 amino acid sequence is: CAWSIGGEAFF. With all but the CDR3 taken from the reference TRBV30 and TRBJ1-1 genes, the full variable domain is: SQTIHQWPATLVQPVGSPLSLECTVEGTSNPNLYWYRQAAGRGLQLLFYSVGIGQISSEVPQNLSASRPQDRQFILSSKKLLLSDSGFYLCAWSIGGEAFFGQGTRLTVV.